The rows below give T cell receptor beta chains drawn from one sample of a study of T cell changes during pregnancy in multiple sclerosis. TCRdb's table, derived via immunoSEQ multiplex PCR, lists solely in-frame clones and lacks some. The profile shows tens of thousands of clones, over 95% of them singletons. This sample comprised CD8+ T cells from peripheral blood mononuclear cells, obtained after pregnancy. These receptors all stem from a female donor with multiple sclerosis, enrolled in a pregnancy study. The CDR3 runs from the conserved cysteine through the conserved F or W. The order of the fields is clone size, V gene, CDR3 protein. Only part of the rows carry a size: once, few, many, or a class if the clone is expanded.

clone size: .; V gene: TRBV28; CDR3 protein: CVSGTNTEAFF
clone size: .; V gene: TRBV11-2; CDR3 protein: CASSLNYEQYF
clone size: once; V gene: TRBV19; CDR3 protein: CASSMSGGRLTMNTEAFF
clone size: .; V gene: TRBV4-3; CDR3 protein: CASSQAQDTQYF
clone size: .; V gene: TRBV28; CDR3 protein: CASGYGTSGSEQYF
clone size: .; V gene: TRBV19; CDR3 protein: CASSSGTSGRGSYNEQFF
clone size: .; V gene: TRBV5-1; CDR3 protein: CASSLKQMNTEAFF
clone size: .; V gene: TRBV7-9; CDR3 protein: CASSLQGAIYGYTF
clone size: .; V gene: TRBV5-1; CDR3 protein: CASCLFIRTDTQYF
clone size: .; V gene: TRBV4-3; CDR3 protein: CASSRLQGALNEKLFF
clone size: .; V gene: TRBV6-5; CDR3 protein: CASSYGGGTDTQYF
clone size: .; V gene: TRBV5-4; CDR3 protein: CASSPVALAGELFF
clone size: .; V gene: TRBV27; CDR3 protein: CASSEPGTSGVNEQFF
clone size: .; V gene: TRBV7-9; CDR3 protein: CASKGTENYGYTF
clone size: .; V gene: TRBV7-9; CDR3 protein: CASSLVNSNEQFF
clone size: .; V gene: TRBV27; CDR3 protein: CASSLRGLGNQPQHF
clone size: .; V gene: TRBV7-9; CDR3 protein: CASSLRGTSGYEQYF
clone size: .; V gene: TRBV7-9; CDR3 protein: CASSLGNSGDNEQFF
clone size: .; V gene: TRBV7-8; CDR3 protein: CASSLAGVSDTQYF
clone size: .; V gene: TRBV7-3; CDR3 protein: CASSFGLAGGDEQFF
clone size: .; V gene: TRBV15; CDR3 protein: CATSRDSRGRDNGELFF
clone size: .; V gene: TRBV28; CDR3 protein: CASSRDLGPDEQYF
clone size: .; V gene: TRBV28; CDR3 protein: CASRVSGTSSYEQYF
clone size: .; V gene: TRBV7-9; CDR3 protein: CASSSWGSADTGELFF
clone size: .; V gene: TRBV4-2; CDR3 protein: CASSQGGSSGANVLTF
clone size: .; V gene: TRBV5-8; CDR3 protein: CASSLATVFHGYTF
clone size: .; V gene: TRBV19; CDR3 protein: CASSDQLLGTSSLEQYF
clone size: .; V gene: TRBV19; CDR3 protein: CASSIAARGSTEAFF
clone size: once; V gene: TRBV7-9; CDR3 protein: CASSPTGGDEKLFF
clone size: .; V gene: TRBV7-9; CDR3 protein: CASSLGAWGGDEQYF
clone size: .; V gene: TRBV4-1; CDR3 protein: CASSQAYPAGLDTIYF
clone size: .; V gene: TRBV27; CDR3 protein: CASSLTGEAYNEQFF
clone size: .; V gene: TRBV6-6; CDR3 protein: CASSYSETGVKLFF
clone size: once; V gene: TRBV19; CDR3 protein: CASSISQGISSNQPQHF
clone size: few; V gene: TRBV6-4; CDR3 protein: CASSATSGDTGELFF
clone size: .; V gene: TRBV16; CDR3 protein: CASSQSPSSYNEQFF
clone size: .; V gene: TRBV5-4; CDR3 protein: CASSFGTSTGEQYF
clone size: .; V gene: TRBV27; CDR3 protein: CASSINTGGTEAFF
clone size: .; V gene: TRBV19; CDR3 protein: CASSWPNDEQFF
clone size: .; V gene: TRBV5-1; CDR3 protein: CASSWRAQSAEQFF
clone size: .; V gene: TRBV5-6; CDR3 protein: CASSPETSGDQFF
clone size: .; V gene: TRBV9; CDR3 protein: CASSVAGASETQYF
clone size: .; V gene: TRBV29-1; CDR3 protein: CSVRAGVSYEQYF
clone size: once; V gene: TRBV9; CDR3 protein: CASSGGTGGGNTIYF
clone size: .; V gene: TRBV7-9; CDR3 protein: CASSLRGELFF
clone size: .; V gene: TRBV28; CDR3 protein: CASSPNLDSSGELFF
clone size: .; V gene: TRBV19; CDR3 protein: CASSASGKTSEQYF
clone size: .; V gene: TRBV7-9; CDR3 protein: CASSLDSQGGSDEQYF
clone size: .; V gene: TRBV9; CDR3 protein: CASSVGTARDNEQFF
clone size: .; V gene: TRBV7-9; CDR3 protein: CASSRDRGTANTGELFF
clone size: .; V gene: TRBV7-9; CDR3 protein: CASSLGPGRAQHF
clone size: .; V gene: TRBV28; CDR3 protein: CASSFPGGLTEAFF
clone size: once; V gene: TRBV5-5; CDR3 protein: CASSSDYSGAFSYEQYF
clone size: .; V gene: TRBV4-1; CDR3 protein: CASSQVAGQGGEQYF
clone size: .; V gene: TRBV27; CDR3 protein: CASSLGGWTNEQFF
clone size: .; V gene: TRBV5-6; CDR3 protein: CASSSITAEAFF